Listed here are 2 T cell receptor beta chains from one sample, sequenced in a study of cytomegalovirus exposure and HLA in healthy donors. 60 Vbeta and 13 Jbeta primers were used in PCR. Using immunoSEQ multiplex PCR, the repertoire was profiled, and TCRdb retains in-frame clones only, with some absent. The table records 60,000 to 85,000 clones, around 83% of them present only once. Sequenced sample: PBMCs. These receptors were obtained from a man in his 70s in good health and CMV-seropositive.

V is TRBV5-4 and J is TRBJ2-3; TRBD2 matches at 14 bases. The CDR3 has 14 residues. In germline, CDR1 is SGHNT, CDR2 YYREEE (reference sequence). J gave up 9 bases and V 3 bases, and 3 bases lay outside the gene matches. CDR3 sequence reads: CASSSRTSGGTQYF. For the CDR3, the DNA is TGTGCCAGCAGCTCGCGGACTAGCGGGGGGACGCAGTATTTT.

J is TRBJ2-1 and V is TRBV7-2; TRBD1 agrees at 8 bases. Per the germline V gene, CDR1 is SGHTA and CDR2 is FQGNSA. This CDR3 comprises 15 residues. V lost 2 bases to trimming and J lost 8 bases; unmatched junction nucleotides: 8. The CDR3 sequence is CASSLQGAVFDEQFF. CDR3 in DNA: TGTGCCAGCAGCTTACAGGGGGCTGTGTTCGATGAGCAGTTCTTC.